The subject of this entry is one TCR beta chain. Its antigen specificity is not known. Base quality data are lacking; no much larger clone is found one base away. Each collaborating institution followed its own protocols to collect whole blood in K2EDTA tubes. For TCRbeta analysis, collaborators shipped samples as frozen whole blood, isolated PBMCs, or DNA extracted from either of those sample types. The immunoSEQ Assay, a bias-controlled multiplex PCR, was used to amplify TCRbeta CDR3 regions from genomic DNA. The authors' pipeline ran thus. The number of nucleated cells in each sample was estimated by amplification of reference gene primers within the assay. To quantify the absolute abundance of each unique TCRbeta CDR3 rearrangement, sequence reads were collapsed and filtered. For each sample, productive Simpson clonality was calculated by taking the square root of Simpson's diversity index across productive rearrangements. TCRdb limited this immuneACCESS table to in-frame rearrangements with V and J called. A share of clones is missing; checked studies link under half to unresolved V genes, and the rest is unexplained. V, J and clone size derive from that table, while D and trimming were established from the DNA sequence. This sample holds over 85,000 clones; 75% to 90% were observed only once. Together, the top ten hold approximately 19% of the sample.

The CDR3, from cysteine to phenylalanine, totals 17 residues. Of all the DNA, just the CDR3 is kept, 51 bases in frame from base 1. The germline V gene supplies CDR1 SGHRS and CDR2 YFSETQ. Trimming removed 4 bases from V and 0 bases from J, leaving 14 bases between the germline ends. This entry belongs to a study of blood T cell repertoires in COVID-19 (dated by TCRdb to between 2020 and 2021). A note on the overall study: Samples from collaborators originated in the United States, Italy and Spain and spanned both the acute and convalescent phases of COVID-19. The material from the prospective study consisted of cDNA or gDNA derived from T cells, B-cell-depleted T cells, or PBMCs. Deeply sampled blood TCRbeta repertoires from subjects exposed to, actively infected with, or recovered from COVID-19 were included in the dataset. The repertoires were released in a freely available public database meant as a resource for research on the immune response to SARS-CoV-2. The samples were drawn from the first 160 participants of the ongoing ImmuneRACE study and from some 1,300 subjects provided by 6 global collaborators. Sample metadata almost always included a de-identified subject ID, COVID-19 status, age in years and sex. Where HLA class I and class II types were available, the types were taken from metadata supplied by the sample provider, not from assay-based typing.

Overall study results and their limits: The quantity of clinical and demographic metadata differed by source and by participant and was supplied without curation.

Source material: peripheral blood. In this chain, TRBV5-1 is recombined with TRBJ1-6; the D segment cannot be called with confidence. The receptor was isolated from a woman older than 75 with acute or convalescent COVID-19. The encoded CDR3 is CASSLVGGSSYNSPLHF. The nucleotide sequence is given as TGCGCCAGCAGCCTCGTCGGCGGGAGCTCCTATAATTCACCCCTCCACTTT.